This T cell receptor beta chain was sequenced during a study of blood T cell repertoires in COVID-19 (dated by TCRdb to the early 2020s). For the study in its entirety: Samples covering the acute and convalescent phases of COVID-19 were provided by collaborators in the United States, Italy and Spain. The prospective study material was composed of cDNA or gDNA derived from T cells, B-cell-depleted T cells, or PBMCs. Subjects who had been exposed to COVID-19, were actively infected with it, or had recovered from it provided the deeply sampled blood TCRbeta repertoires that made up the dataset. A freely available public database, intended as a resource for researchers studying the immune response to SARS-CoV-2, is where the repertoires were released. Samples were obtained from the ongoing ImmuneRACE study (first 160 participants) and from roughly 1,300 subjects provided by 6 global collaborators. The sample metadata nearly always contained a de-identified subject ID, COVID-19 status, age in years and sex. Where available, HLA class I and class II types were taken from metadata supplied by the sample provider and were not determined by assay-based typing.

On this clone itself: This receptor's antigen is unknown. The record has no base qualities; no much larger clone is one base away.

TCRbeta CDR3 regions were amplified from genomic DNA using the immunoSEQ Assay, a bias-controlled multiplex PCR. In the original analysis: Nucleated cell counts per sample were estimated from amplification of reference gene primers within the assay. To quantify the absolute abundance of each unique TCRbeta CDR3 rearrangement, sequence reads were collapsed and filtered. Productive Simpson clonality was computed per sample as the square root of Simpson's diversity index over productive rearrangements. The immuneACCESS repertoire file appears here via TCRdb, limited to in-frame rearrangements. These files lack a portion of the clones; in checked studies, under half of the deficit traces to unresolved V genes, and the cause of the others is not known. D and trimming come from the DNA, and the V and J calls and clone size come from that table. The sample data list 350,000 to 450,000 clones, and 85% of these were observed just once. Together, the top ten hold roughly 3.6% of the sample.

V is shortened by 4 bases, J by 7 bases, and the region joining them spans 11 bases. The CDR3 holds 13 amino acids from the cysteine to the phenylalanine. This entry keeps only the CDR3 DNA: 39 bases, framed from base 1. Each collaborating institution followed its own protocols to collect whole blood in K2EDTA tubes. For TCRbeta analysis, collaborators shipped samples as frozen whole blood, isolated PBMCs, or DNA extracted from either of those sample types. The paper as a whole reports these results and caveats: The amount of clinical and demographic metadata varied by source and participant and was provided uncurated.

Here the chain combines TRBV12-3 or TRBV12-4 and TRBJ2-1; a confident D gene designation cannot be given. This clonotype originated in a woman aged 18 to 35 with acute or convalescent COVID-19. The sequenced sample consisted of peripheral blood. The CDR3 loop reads CASSSRNWNEQFF. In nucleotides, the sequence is TGTGCCAGCAGTTCTAGAAACTGGAATGAGCAGTTCTTC.